This record covers a single T cell receptor beta chain. Its target is not known. This entry belongs to a study of vaccination and CD4 T cells after COVID-19. The germline gives CDR1 SEHNR, CDR2 FQNEAQ (reference sequence). The germline V and J ends were trimmed by 5 bases and 5 bases, with 12 bases remaining between them. CDR3 size: 13 residues. CD4+ T cells that had been cultured provided DNA sequenced with the Oncomine TCR Beta short-read assay. One entry per CDR3 protein, called by TCRdb with MiXCR from the PCR reads. The repertoire holds some 22,000 distinct CDR3 sequences, around 62% seen once, with more than 20% in the top ten. Treatment reported: 10-day PBMC culture with coronavirus spike peptide pools or control peptides (ViraFEST assay).

The V gene is TRBV7-9, the J gene TRBJ1-1, with D maybe TRBD1 (6 bases). The sequencing used CD4+ T cells from blood, cultured in vitro, collected before SARS-CoV-2 vaccination. This receptor was obtained from a human donor who received a COVID-19 vaccine. The CDR3 coding sequence is TGTGCCAGCAGCCCACGGACAGATACTGAAGCTTTCTTT. It is translated as CASSPRTDTEAFF.